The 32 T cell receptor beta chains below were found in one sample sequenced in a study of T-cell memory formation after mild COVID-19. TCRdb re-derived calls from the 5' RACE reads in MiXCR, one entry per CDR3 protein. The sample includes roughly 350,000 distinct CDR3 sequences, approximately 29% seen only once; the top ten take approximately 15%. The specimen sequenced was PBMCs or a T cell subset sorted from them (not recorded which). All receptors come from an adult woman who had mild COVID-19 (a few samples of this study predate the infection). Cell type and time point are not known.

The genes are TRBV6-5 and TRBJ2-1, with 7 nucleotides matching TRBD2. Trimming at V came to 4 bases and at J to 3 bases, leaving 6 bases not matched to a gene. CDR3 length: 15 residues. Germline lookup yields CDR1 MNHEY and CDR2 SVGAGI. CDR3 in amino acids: CASSSAGSYYNEQFF. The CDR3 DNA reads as TGTGCCAGCAGTTCAGCGGGGAGCTACTACAATGAGCAGTTCTTC.

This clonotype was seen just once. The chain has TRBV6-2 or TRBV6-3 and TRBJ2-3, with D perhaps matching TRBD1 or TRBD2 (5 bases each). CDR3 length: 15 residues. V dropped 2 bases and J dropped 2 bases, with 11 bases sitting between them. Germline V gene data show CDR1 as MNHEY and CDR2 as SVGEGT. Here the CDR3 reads CASSYTGPNTDTQYF. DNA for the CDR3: TGTGCCAGCAGTTACACGGGGCCAAACACAGATACGCAGTATTTT.

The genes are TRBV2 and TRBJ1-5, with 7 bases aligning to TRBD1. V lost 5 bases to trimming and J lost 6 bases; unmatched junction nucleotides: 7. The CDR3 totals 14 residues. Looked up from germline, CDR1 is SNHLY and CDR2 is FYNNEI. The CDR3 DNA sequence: TGTGCCAGCAGTATCGACAGGGAGAGTCAGCCCCAGCATTTT. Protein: CASSIDRESQPQHF.

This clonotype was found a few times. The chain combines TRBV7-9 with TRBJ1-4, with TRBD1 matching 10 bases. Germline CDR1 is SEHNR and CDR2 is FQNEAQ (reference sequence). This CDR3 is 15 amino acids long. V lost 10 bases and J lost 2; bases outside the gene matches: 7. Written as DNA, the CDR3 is TGTGCCACCGGGACAGGGGTTTCGACTAATGAAAAACTGTTTTTT. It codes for CATGTGVSTNEKLFF.

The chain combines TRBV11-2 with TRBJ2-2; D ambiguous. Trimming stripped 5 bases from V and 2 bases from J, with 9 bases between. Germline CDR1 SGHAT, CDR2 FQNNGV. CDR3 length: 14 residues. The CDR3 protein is CASSMTANTGELFF. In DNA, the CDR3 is TGTGCCAGCAGCATGACTGCTAACACCGGGGAGCTGTTTTTT.

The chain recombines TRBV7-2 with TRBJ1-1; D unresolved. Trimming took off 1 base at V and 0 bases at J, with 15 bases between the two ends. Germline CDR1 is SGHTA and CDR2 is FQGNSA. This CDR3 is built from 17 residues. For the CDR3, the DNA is TGTGCCAGCAGCTTAGAAGGCAGCAGAAGGTTGAACACTGAAGCTTTCTTT. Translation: CASSLEGSRRLNTEAFF.

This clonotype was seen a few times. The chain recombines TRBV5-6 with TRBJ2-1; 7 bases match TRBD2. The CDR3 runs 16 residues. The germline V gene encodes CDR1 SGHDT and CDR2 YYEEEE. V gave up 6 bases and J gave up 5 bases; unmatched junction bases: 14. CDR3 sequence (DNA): TGTGCCAGCACCCAACTGCGGCTAGCGGCCAACAATGAGCAGTTCTTC. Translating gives CASTQLRLAANNEQFF. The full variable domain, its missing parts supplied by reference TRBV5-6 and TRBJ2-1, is DAGVTQSPTHLIKTRGQQVTLRCSPKSGHDTVSWYQQALGQGPQFIFQYYEEEERQRGNFPDRFSGHQFPNYSSELNVNALLLGDSALYLCASTQLRLAANNEQFFGPGTRLTVL.

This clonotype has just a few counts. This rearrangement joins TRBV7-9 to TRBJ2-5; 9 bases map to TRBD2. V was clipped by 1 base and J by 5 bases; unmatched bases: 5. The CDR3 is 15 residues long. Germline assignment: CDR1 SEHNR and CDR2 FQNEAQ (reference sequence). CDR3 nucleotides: TGTGCCAGCAGCTTAGGAGGCGGGGGGGCCGAGACCCAGTACTTC. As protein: CASSLGGGGAETQYF.

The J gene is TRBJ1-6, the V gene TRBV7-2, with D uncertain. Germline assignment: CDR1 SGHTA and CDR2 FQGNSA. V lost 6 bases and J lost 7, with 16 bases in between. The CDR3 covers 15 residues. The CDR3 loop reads CASRPTQNSNSPLHF. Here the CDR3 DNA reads TGTGCCAGCAGACCAACTCAGAACTCAAATTCACCCCTCCACTTT.

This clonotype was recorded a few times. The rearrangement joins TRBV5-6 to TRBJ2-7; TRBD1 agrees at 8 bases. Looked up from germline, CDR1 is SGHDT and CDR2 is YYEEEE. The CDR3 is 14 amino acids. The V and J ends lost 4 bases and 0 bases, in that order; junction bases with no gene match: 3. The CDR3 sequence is CASSVGQASYEQYF. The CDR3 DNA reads TGTGCCAGCAGCGTGGGACAGGCCTCCTACGAGCAGTACTTC.

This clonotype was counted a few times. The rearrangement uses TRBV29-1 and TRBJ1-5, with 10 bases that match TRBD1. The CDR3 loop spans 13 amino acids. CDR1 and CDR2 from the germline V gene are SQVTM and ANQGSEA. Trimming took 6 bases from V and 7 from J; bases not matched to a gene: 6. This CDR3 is CSVGTGVGQPQHF. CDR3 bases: TGCAGCGTCGGGACAGGGGTGGGACAGCCCCAGCATTTT.

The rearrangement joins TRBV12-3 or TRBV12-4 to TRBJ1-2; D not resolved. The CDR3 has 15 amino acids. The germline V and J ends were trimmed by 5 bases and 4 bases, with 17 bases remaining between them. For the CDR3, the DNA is TGTGCCAGCAGTCCCTTGCTCTCGGGAGTCTATGGCTACACCTTC. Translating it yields CASSPLLSGVYGYTF.

CDR3 DNA sequence: TGTGCCAGCAGCCCGATAGCCGGGGAGACCCAGTACTTC. Translated: CASSPIAGETQYF. V usage is TRBV7-3 and J usage is TRBJ2-5; D gene ambiguous. The CDR3 runs to 13 residues. CDR1 and CDR2 from the germline V gene are SGHTA and FQGTGA. The V gene lost 5 bases and the J gene lost 5 bases, with 12 bases spanning the gap.

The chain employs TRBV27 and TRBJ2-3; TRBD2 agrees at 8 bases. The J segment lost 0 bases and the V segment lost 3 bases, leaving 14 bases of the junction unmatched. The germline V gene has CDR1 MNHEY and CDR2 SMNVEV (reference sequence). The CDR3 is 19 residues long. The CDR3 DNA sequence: TGTGCCAGCAGTTTCTACGGGGGGATAGCGGGATTTAGCACAGATACGCAGTATTTT. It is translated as CASSFYGGIAGFSTDTQYF.

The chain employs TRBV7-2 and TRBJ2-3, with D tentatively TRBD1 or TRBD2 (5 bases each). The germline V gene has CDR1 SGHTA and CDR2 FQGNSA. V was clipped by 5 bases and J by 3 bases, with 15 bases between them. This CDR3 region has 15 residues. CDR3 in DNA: TGTGCCAGCAGCAGGACTTTAGGACAAACAGATACGCAGTATTTT. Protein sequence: CASSRTLGQTDTQYF.

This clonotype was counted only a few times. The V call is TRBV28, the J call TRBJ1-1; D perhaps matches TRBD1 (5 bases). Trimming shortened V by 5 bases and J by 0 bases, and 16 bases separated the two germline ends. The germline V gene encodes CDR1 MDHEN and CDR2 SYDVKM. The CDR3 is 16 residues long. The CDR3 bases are TGTGCCAGCAGTAACGGCGGGGCGAGATTGAACACTGAAGCTTTCTTT. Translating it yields CASSNGGARLNTEAFF. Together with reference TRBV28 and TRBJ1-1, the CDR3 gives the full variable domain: DVKVTQSSRYLVKRTGEKVFLECVQDMDHENMFWYRQDPGLGLRLIYFSYDVKMKEKGDIPEGYSVSREKKERFSLILESASTNQTSMYLCASSNGGARLNTEAFFGQGTRLTVV.

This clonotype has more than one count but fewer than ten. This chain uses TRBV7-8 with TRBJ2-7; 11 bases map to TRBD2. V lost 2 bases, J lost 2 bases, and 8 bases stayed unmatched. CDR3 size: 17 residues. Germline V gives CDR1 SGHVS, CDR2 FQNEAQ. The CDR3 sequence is CASSLKLAGAGPYEQYF. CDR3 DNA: TGTGCCAGCAGCTTAAAACTAGCGGGAGCGGGGCCCTACGAGCAGTACTTC.

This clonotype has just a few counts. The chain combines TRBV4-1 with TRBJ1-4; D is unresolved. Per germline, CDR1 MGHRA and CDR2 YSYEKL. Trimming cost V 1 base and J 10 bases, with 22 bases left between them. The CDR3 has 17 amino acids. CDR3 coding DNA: TGCGCCAGCAGCCAAGGTATCTTGGACGGAGAGTTGAGAAAACTGTTTTTT. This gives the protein CASSQGILDGELRKLFF.

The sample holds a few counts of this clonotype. CDR3 sequence reads: CASSLYGTANTGELFF. The CDR3 DNA is TGCGCCAGCAGCTTGTACGGGACAGCGAACACCGGGGAGCTGTTTTTT. The chain joins TRBV5-1 to TRBJ2-2; 7 bases fit TRBD1. Trimming removed 1 base from V and 0 bases from J; junction bases left unmatched: 3. The CDR3 runs 16 residues. In germline, CDR1 is SGHRS, CDR2 YFSETQ.

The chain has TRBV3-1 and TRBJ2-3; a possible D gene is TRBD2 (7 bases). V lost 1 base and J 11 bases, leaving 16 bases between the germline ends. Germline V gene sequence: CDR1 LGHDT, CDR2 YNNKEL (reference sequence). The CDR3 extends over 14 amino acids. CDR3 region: CASSQGGGARWQYF. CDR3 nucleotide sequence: TGTGCCAGCAGCCAAGGGGGGGGGGCCCGCTGGCAGTATTTT.

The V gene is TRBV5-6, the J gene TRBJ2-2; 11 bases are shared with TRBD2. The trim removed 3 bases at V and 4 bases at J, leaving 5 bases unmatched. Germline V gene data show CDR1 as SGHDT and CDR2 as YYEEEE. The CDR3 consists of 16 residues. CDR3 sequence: CASSSGTSGLTGELFF. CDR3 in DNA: TGTGCCAGCAGCTCAGGGACTAGCGGACTCACCGGGGAGCTGTTTTTT.

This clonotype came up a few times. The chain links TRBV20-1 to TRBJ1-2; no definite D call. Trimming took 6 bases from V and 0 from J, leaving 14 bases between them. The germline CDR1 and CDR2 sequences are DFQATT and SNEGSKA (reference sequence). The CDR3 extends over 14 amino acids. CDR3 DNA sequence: TGCAGTGCGCCAAGGGCGGATTCTAACTATGGCTACACCTTC. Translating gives CSAPRADSNYGYTF.

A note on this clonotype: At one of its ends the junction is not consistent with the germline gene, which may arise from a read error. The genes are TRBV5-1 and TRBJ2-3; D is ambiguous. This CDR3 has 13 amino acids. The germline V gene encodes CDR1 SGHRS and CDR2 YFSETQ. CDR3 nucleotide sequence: TGCGACAGCAGCTTGGTGTCTAGAGATACGCAGTATTTT. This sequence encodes CDSSLVSRDTQYF.

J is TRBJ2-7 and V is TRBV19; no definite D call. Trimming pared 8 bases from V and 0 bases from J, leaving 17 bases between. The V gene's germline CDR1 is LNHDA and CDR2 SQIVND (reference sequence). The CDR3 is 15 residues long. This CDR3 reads CASSPWAALSYEQYF. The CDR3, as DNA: TGTGCCAGTTCCCCGTGGGCAGCCCTCTCCTACGAGCAGTACTTC.

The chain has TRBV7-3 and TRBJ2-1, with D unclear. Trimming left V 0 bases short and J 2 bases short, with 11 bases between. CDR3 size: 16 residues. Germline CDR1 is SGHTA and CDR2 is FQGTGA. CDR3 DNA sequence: TGTGCCAGCAGCTTAACGGCCGGGTCAGCCTACAATGAGCAGTTCTTC. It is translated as CASSLTAGSAYNEQFF.

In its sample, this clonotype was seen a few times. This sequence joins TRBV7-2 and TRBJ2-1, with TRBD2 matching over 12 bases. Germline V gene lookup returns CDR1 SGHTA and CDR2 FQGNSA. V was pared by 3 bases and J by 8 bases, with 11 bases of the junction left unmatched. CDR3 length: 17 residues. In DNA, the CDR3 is TGTGCCAGCAGCTTTCAACGACTAGCGGGAGACCCCCATGAGCAGTTCTTC. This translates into CASSFQRLAGDPHEQFF.

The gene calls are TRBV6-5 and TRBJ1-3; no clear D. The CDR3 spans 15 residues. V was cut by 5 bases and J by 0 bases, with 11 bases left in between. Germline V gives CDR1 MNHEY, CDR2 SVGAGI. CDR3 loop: CASSTTRSSGNTIYF. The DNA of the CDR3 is TGTGCCAGCAGTACGACACGGAGCTCTGGAAACACCATATATTTT.

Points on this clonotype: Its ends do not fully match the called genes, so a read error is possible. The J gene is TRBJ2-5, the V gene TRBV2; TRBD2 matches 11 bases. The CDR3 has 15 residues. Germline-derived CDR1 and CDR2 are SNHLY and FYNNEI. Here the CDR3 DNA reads TGTGCCAGCAGGGCCATAGCGGGGGGGTTGGAGACCCAGCACTTC. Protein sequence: CASRAIAGGLETQHF. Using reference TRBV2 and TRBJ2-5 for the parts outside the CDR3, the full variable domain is EPEVTQTPSHQVTQMGQEVILRCVPISNHLYFYWYRQILGQKVEFLVSFYNNEISEKSEIFDDQFSVERPDGSNFTLKIRSTKLEDSAMYFCASRAIAGGLETQHFGPGTRLLVL.

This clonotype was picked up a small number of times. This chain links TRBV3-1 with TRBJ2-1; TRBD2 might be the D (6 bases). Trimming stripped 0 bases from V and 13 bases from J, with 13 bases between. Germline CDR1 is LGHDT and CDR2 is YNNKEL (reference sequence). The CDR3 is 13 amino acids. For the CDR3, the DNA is TGTGCCAGCAGCCAAGATTTGGTAGCGGAACAGTTCTTC. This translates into CASSQDLVAEQFF.

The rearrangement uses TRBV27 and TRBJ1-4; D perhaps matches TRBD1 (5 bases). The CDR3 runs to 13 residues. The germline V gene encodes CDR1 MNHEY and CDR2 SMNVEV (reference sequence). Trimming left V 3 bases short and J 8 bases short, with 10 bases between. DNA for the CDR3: TGTGCCAGCAGTTTGGGGACGCGGGAAAAACTGTTTTTT. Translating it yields CASSLGTREKLFF. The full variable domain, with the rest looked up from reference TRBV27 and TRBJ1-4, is EAQVTQNPRYLITVTGKKLTVTCSQNMNHEYMSWYRQDPGLGLRQIYYSMNVEVTDKGDVPEGYKVSRKEKRNFPLILESPSPNQTSLYFCASSLGTREKLFFGSGTQLSVL.

The CDR3 spells CASSQVGSSGGARQFF. Here the CDR3 DNA reads TGTGCCAGCAGCCAGGTCGGCTCTAGCGGGGGGGCGAGGCAGTTCTTC. V is TRBV13 and J is TRBJ2-1; TRBD2 aligns across 12 bases. There are 16 residues in the CDR3. The germline gives CDR1 PRHDT, CDR2 FYEKMQ (reference sequence). J lost 12 bases, V lost 5 bases, and 14 bases had no gene match. The complete variable domain, with remaining parts taken from reference TRBV13 and TRBJ2-1, reads AAGVIQSPRHLIKEKRETATLKCYPIPRHDTVYWYQQGPGQDPQFLISFYEKMQSDKGSIPDRFSAQQFSDYHSELNMSSLELGDSALYFCASSQVGSSGGARQFFGPGTRLTVL.

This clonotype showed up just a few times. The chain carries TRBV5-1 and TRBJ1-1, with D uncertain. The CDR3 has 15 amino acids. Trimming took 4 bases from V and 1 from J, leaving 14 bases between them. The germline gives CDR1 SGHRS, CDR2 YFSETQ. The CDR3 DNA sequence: TGCGCCAGCAGCGCTATGTGGTCCGAGAACACTGAAGCTTTCTTT. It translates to CASSAMWSENTEAFF.